The clone carrying this T cell receptor (beta chain) was seen repeatedly, ten times or more. Its specificity is unknown. This sample stems from a study of neurological immune-mediated disorders. The study, taken as a whole, reports: No sharing of CDR3 amino acid sequences was observed among expanded clones across subjects, suggesting private repertoires in all groups.

This CDR3 region has 11 residues. Germline CDR1 and CDR2: SGHTA and FQGNSA. V gave up 5 bases and J gave up 6 bases, with 6 bases separating them. TCRdb re-called the 5' RACE reads through MiXCR, storing one row per CDR3 protein. The table records about 46,000 distinct CDR3 sequences, 4.5% of them present only once. The V gene is TRBV7-2, the J gene TRBJ2-3; D may be TRBD2 (6 bases). The clonotype comes from a woman aged 60 to 75 with multiple sclerosis. Sequencing was performed on PBMCs. CDR3 DNA sequence: TGTGCCAGCAGCCGGGAGGATACGCAGTATTTT. Translating gives CASSREDTQYF. The full variable domain, completed using reference TRBV7-2 and TRBJ2-3, is GAGVSQSPSNKVTEKGKDVELRCDPISGHTALYWYRQSLGQGLEFLIYFQGNSAPDKSGLPSDRFSAERTGGSVSTLTIQRTQQEDSAVYLCASSREDTQYFGPGTRLTVL.